A single TCR beta chain is shown here with its context. Its cognate antigen is unknown. The sample belongs to a study of T cell therapy after organ transplantation. Study in general: Therapy products were autologous CMV-specific T cells, peptide-expanded for approximately 2 weeks. Regarding the study as a whole: Few nonresponder expansions may reflect low coverage from poor CD8+ yield. Endogenous clonotypes not in therapy products appeared after therapy alongside transferred ones.

Profiling relied on immunoSEQ multiplex PCR, and the TCRdb table lists in-frame clones only, not all of them. The sample includes 45,000 to 50,000 clones, about 95% seen only once; the top ten take over 2.5%. Germline V lookup: CDR1 SGHDT, CDR2 YYEEEE. There are 15 residues in the CDR3. J lost 4 bases, V lost 6 bases, and 8 bases had no gene match. This receptor was taken from a human patient who had received a solid organ transplant and had CMV disease. This specimen consisted of CD8+ T cells from blood, obtained before autologous CMV-specific T cell therapy. The V gene is TRBV5-6, the J gene TRBJ2-1; 9 bases are shared with TRBD1. This chain's CDR3 is CASNSGTGQYNEQFF. Here the CDR3 DNA reads TGTGCCAGCAACTCTGGGACAGGGCAATACAATGAGCAGTTCTTC.